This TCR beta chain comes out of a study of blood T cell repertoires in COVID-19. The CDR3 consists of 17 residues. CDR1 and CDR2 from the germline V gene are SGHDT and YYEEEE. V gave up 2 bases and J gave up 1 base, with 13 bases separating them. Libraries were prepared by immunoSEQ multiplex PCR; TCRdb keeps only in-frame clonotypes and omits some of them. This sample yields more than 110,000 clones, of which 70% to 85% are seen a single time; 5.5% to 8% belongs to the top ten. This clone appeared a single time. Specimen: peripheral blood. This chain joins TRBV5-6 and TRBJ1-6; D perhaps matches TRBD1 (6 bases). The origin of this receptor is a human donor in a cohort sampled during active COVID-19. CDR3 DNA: TGTGCCAGCAGCTTCGGGGGGGCTAGTTCCTATAATTCACCCCTCCACTTT. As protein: CASSFGGASSYNSPLHF.